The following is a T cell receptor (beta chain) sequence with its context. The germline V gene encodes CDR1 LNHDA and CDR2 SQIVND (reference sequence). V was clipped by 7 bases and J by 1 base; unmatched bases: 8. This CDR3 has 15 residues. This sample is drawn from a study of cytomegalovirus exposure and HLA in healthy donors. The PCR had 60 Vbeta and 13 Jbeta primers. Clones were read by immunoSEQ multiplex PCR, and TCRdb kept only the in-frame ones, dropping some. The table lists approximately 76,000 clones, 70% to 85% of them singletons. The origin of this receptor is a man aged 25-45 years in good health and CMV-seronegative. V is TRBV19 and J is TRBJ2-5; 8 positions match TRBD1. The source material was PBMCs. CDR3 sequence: CASTPRGPAQETQYF. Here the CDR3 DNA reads TGTGCCAGTACGCCCAGGGGGCCCGCCCAAGAGACCCAGTACTTC.